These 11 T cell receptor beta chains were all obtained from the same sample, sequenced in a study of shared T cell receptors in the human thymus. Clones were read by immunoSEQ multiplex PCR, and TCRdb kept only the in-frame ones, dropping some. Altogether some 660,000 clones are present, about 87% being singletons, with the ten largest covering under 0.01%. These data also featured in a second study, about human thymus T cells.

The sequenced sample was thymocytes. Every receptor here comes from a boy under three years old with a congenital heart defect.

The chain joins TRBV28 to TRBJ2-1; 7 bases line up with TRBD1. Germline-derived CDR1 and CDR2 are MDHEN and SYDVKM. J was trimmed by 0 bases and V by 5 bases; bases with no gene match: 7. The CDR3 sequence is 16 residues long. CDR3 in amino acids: CASSPATGSSYNEQFF. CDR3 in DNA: TGTGCCAGCAGTCCAGCGACAGGGAGCTCCTACAATGAGCAGTTCTTC.

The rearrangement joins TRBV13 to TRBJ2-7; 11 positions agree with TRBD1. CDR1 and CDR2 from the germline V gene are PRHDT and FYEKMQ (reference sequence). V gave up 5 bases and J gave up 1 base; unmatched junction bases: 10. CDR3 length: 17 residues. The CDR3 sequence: CASSDGQGADFSYEQYF. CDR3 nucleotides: TGTGCCAGCAGCGATGGACAGGGGGCCGATTTTTCCTACGAGCAGTACTTC.

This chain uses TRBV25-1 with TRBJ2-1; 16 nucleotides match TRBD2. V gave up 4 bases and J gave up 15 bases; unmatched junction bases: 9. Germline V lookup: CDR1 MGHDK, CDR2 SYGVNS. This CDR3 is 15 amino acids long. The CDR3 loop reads CASSAPGTSGRALFF. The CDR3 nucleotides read TGTGCCAGCAGTGCCCCCGGGACTAGCGGGAGGGCCCTGTTCTTC.

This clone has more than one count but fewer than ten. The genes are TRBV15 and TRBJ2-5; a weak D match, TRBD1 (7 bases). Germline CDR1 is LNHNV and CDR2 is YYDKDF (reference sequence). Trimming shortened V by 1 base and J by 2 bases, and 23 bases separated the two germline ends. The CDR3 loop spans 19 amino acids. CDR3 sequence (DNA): TGTGCCACCAGCAGAGGACCCGGACAGGAGGGGATAGGGCAAGAGACCCAGTACTTC. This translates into CATSRGPGQEGIGQETQYF.

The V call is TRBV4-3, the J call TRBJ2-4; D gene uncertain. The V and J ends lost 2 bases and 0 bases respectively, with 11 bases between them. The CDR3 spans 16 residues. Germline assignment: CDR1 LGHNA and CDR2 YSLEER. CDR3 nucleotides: TGCGCCAGCAGCCAACCCACGGTTCTAGCCAAAAACATTCAGTACTTC. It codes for CASSQPTVLAKNIQYF.

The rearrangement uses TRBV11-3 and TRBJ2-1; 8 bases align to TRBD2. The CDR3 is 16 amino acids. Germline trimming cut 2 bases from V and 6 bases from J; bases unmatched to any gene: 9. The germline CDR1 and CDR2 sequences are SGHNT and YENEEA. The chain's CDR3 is CASSLTAGGGRNEQFF. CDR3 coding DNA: TGTGCCAGCAGCTTAACGGCGGGGGGAGGTCGCAATGAGCAGTTCTTC.

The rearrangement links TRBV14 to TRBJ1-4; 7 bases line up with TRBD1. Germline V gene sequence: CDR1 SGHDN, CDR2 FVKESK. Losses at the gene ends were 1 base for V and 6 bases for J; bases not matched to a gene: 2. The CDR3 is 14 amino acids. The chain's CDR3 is CASSQGRGDEKLFF. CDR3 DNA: TGTGCCAGCAGCCAAGGCAGGGGGGATGAAAAACTGTTTTTT.

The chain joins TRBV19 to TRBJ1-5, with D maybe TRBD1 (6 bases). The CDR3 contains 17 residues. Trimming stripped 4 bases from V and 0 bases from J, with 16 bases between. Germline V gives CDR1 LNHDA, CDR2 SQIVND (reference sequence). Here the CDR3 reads CASSSQPGVNSNQPQHF. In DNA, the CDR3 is TGTGCCAGTAGTAGCCAGCCAGGGGTTAATAGCAATCAGCCCCAGCATTTT. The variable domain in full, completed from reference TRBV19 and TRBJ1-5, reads DGGITQSPKYLFRKEGQNVTLSCEQNLNHDAMYWYRQDPGQGLRLIYYSQIVNDFQKGDIAEGYSVSREKKESFPLTVTSAQKNPTAFYLCASSSQPGVNSNQPQHFGDGTRLSIL.

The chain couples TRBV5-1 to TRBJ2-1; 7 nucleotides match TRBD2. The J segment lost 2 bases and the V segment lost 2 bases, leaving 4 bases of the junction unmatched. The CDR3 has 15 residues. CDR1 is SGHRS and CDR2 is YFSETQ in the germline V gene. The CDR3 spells CASSFLAGAYNEQFF. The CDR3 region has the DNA TGCGCCAGCAGCTTTCTGGCGGGAGCCTACAATGAGCAGTTCTTC.

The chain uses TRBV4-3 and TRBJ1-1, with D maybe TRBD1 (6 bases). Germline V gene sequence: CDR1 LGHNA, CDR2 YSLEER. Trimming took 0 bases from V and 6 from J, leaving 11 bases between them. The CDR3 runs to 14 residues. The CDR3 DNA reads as TGCGCCAGCAGCCAAGAGGAAGGGGGTCCTGAAGCTTTCTTT. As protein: CASSQEEGGPEAFF.

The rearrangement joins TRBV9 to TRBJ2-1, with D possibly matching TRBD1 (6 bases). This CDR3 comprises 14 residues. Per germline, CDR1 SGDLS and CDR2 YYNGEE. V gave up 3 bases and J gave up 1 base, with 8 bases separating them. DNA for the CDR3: TGTGCCAGCAGCGAACAGGGATCCTACAATGAGCAGTTCTTC. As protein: CASSEQGSYNEQFF. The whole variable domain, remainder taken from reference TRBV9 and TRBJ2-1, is DSGVTQTPKHLITATGQRVTLRCSPRSGDLSVYWYQQSLDQGLQFLIQYYNGEERAKGNILERFSAQQFPDLHSELNLSSLELGDSALYFCASSEQGSYNEQFFGPGTRLTVL.